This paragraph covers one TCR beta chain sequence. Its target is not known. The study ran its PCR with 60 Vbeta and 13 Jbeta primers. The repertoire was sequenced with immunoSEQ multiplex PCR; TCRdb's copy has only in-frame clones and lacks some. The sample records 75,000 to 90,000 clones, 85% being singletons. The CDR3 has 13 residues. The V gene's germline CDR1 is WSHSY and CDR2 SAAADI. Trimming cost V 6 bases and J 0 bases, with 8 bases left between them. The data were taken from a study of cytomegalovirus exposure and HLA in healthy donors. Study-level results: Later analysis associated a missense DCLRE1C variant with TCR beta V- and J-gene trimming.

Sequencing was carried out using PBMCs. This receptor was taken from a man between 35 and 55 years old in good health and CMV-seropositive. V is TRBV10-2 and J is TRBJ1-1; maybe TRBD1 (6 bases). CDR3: CASRTGMNTEAFF. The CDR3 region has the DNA TGCGCCAGCAGGACAGGTATGAACACTGAAGCTTTCTTT.